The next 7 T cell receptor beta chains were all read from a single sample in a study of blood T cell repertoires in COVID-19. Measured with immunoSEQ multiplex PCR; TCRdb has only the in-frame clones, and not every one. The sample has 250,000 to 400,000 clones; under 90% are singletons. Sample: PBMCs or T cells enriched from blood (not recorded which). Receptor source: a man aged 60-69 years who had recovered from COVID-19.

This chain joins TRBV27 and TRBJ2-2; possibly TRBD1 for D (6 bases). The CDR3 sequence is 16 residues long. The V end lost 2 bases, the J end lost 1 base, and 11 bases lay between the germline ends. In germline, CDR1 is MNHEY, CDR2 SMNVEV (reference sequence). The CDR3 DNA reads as TGTGCCAGCAGTTTAATGGGGGCCCTGAACACCGGGGAGCTGTTTTTT. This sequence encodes CASSLMGALNTGELFF.

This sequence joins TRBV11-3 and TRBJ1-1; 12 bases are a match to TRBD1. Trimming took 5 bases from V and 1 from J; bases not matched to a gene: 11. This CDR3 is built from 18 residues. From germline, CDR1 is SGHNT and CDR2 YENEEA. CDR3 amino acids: CASSHPDGTGGGNTEAFF. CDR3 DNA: TGTGCCAGCAGCCACCCGGACGGGACAGGGGGCGGGAACACTGAAGCTTTCTTT. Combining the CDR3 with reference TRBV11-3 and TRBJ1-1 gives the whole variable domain EAGVVQSPRYKIIEKKQPVAFWCNPISGHNTLYWYLQNLGQGPELLIRYENEEAVDDSQLPKDRFSAERLKGVDSTLKIQPAELGDSAVYLCASSHPDGTGGGNTEAFFGQGTRLTVV.

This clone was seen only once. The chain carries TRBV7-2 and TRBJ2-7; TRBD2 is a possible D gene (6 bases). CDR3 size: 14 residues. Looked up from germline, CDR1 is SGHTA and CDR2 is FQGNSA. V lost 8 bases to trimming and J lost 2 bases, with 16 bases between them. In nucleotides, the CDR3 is TGTGCCAGCGCCTCCGGAGGGCGTCCCTACGAGCAGTACTTC. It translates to CASASGGRPYEQYF.

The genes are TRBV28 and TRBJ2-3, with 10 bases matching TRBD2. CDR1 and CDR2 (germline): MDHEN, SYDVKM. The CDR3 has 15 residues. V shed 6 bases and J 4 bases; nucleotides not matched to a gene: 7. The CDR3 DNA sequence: TGTGCCAGCAGACAGCGGGAGGGCCTGGCAGATACGCAGTATTTT. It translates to CASRQREGLADTQYF.

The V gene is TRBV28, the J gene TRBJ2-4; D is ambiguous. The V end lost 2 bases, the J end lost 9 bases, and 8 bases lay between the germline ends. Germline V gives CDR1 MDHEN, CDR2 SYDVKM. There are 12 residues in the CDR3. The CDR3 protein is CASSLAARIQYF. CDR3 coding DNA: TGTGCCAGCAGTTTAGCGGCCCGCATTCAGTACTTC.

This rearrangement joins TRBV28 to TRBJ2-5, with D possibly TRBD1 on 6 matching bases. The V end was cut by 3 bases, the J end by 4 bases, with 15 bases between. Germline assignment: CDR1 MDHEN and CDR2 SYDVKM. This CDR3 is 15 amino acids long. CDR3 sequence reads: CASSFPARGSETQYF. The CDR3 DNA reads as TGTGCCAGCAGTTTCCCAGCCAGGGGCTCAGAGACCCAGTACTTC.

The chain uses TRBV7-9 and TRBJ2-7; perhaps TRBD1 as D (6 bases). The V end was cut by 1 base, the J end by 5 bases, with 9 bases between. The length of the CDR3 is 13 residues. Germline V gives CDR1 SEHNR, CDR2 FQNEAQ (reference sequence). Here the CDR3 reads CASSLGQVNEQYF. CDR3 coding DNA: TGTGCCAGCAGCTTAGGACAGGTCAACGAGCAGTACTTC.